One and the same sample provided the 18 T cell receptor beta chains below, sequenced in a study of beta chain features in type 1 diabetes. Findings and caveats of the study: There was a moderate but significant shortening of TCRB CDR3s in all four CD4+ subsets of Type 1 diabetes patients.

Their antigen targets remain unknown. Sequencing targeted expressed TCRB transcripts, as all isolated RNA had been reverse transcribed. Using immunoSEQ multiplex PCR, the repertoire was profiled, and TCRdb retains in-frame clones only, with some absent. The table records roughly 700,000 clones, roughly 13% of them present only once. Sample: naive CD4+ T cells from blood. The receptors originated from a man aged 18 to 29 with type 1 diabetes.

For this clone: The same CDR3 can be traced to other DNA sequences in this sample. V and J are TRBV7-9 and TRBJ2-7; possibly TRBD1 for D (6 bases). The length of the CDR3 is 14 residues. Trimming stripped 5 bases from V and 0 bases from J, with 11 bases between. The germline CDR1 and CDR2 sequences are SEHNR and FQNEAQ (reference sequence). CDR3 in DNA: TGTGCCAGCAGCCCTCGGACAGACTCCTACGAGCAGTACTTC. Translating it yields CASSPRTDSYEQYF. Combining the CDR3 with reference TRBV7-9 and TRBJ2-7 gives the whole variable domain DTGVSQNPRHKITKRGQNVTFRCDPISEHNRLYWYRQTLGQGPEFLTYFQNEAQLEKSRLLSDRFSAERPKGSFSTLEIQRTEQGDSAMYLCASSPRTDSYEQYFGPGTRLTVT.

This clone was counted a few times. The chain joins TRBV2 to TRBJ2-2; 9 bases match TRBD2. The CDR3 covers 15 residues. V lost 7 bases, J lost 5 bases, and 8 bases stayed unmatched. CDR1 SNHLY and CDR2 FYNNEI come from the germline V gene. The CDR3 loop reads CASTTRLAGTGELFF. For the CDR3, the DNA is TGTGCCAGCACCACGCGCCTAGCGGGGACCGGGGAGCTGTTTTTT.

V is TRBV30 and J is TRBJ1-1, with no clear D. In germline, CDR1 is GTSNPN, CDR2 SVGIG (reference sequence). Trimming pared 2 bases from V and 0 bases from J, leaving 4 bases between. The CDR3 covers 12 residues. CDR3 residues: CAWSSMNTEAFF. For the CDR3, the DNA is TGTGCCTGGAGTTCTATGAACACTGAAGCTTTCTTT.

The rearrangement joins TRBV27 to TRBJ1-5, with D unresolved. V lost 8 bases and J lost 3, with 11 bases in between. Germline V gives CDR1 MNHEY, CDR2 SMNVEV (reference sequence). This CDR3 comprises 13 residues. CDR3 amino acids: CASGWALNQPQHF. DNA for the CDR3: TGTGCCAGCGGATGGGCCCTCAATCAGCCCCAGCATTTT.

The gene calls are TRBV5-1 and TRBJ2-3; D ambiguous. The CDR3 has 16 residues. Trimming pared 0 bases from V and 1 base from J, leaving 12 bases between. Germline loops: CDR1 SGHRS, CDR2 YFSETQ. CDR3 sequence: CASSLATGEGTDTQYF. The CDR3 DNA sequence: TGCGCCAGCAGCTTGGCTACCGGTGAAGGCACAGATACGCAGTATTTT.

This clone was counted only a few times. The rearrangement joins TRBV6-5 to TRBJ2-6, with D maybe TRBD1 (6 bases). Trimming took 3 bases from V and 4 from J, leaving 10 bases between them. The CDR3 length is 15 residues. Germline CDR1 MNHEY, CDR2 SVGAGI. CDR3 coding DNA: TGTGCCAGCAGTTATGAGGGGGTCGGGGCCAACGTCCTGACTTTC. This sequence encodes CASSYEGVGANVLTF.

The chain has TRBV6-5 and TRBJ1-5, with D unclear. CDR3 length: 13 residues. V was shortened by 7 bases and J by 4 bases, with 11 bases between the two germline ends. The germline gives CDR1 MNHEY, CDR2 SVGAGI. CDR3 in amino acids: CASTKGENQPQHF. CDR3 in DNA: TGTGCCAGCACCAAGGGAGAAAATCAGCCCCAGCATTTT.

The CDR3 coding sequence is TGCAGCGTTGGACAGGCCACAGAGTCCACTAACTATGGCTACACCTTC. Amino acids: CSVGQATESTNYGYTF. The chain carries TRBV29-1 and TRBJ1-2, with a possible D match to TRBD1 (6 bases). Trimming shortened V by 4 bases and J by 0 bases, and 18 bases separated the two germline ends. The CDR3 totals 16 residues. CDR1 and CDR2 from the germline V gene are SQVTM and ANQGSEA.

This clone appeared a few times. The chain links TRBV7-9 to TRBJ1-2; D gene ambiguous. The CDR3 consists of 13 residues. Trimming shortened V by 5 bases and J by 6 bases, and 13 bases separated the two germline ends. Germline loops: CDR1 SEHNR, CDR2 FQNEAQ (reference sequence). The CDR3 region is CASSNAGSHGYTF. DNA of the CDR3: TGTGCCAGCAGCAATGCCGGCTCTCATGGCTACACCTTC.

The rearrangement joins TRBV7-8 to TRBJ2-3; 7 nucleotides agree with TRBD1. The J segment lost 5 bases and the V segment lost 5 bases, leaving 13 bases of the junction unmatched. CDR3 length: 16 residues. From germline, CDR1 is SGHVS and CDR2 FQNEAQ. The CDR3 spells CASSTRQGLALDTQYF. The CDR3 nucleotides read TGTGCCAGCAGCACTAGACAGGGCCTCGCTCTAGATACGCAGTATTTT.

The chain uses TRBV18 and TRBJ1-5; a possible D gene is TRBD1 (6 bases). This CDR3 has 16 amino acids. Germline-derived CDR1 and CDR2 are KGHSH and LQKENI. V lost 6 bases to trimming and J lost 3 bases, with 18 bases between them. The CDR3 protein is CASSSGQKELNQPQHF. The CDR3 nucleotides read TGTGCCAGCTCCTCCGGACAGAAGGAGCTCAATCAGCCCCAGCATTTT.

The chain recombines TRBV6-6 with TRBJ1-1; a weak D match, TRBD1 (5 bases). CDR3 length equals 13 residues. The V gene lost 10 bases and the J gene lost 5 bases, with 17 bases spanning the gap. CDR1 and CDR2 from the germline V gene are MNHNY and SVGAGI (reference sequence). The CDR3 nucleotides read TGTGCCACCAAGGACACCGGGTGGACTGAAGCTTTCTTT. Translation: CATKDTGWTEAFF.

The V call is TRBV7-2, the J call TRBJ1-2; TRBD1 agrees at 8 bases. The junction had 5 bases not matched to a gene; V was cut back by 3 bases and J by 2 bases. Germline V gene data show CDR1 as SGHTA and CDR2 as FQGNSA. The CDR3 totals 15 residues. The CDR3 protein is CASSFRDRINYGYTF. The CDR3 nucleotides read TGTGCCAGCAGCTTTCGGGACAGGATCAACTATGGCTACACCTTC.

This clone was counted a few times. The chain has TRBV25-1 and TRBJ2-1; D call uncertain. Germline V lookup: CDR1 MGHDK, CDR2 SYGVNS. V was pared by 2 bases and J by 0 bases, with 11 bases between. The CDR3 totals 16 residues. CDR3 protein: CASSEPDIRSYNEQFF. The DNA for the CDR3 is TGTGCCAGCAGTGAACCCGACATCCGCTCCTACAATGAGCAGTTCTTC.

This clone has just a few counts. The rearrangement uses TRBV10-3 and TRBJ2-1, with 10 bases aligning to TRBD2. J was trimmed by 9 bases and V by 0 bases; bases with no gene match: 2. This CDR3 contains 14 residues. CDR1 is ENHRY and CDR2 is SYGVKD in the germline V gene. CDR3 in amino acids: CAISESSGGREQFF. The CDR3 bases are TGTGCCATCAGTGAGTCTAGCGGGGGGCGTGAGCAGTTCTTC.

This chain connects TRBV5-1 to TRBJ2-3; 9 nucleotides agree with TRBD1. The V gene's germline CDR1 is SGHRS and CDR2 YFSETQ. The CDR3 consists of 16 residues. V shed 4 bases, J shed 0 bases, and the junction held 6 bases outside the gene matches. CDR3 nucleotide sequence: TGCGCCAGCAGCCCGGGGACAGGGACTAGCACAGATACGCAGTATTTT. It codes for CASSPGTGTSTDTQYF.

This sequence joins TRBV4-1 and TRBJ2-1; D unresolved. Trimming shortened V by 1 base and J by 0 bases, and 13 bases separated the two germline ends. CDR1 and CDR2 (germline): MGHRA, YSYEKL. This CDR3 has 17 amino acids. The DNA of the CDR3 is TGCGCCAGCAGCCAAGGCAAAGCGCGACGCTCCTACAATGAGCAGTTCTTC. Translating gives CASSQGKARRSYNEQFF.

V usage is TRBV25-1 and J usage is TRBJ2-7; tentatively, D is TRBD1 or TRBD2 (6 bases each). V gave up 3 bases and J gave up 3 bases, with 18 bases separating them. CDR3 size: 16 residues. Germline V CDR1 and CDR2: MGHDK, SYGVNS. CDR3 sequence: CASSDGGGTESYEQYF. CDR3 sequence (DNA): TGTGCCAGCAGTGATGGGGGCGGGACCGAGAGCTACGAGCAGTACTTC.